This T cell receptor (beta chain) was identified in a study of cytomegalovirus exposure and HLA in healthy donors. Background on the study: The roughly 120 validation repertoires, a later analysis reported, used the same platform as the 550 to 700 repertoires from the first cohort. General study points: The study designated fewer than 200 TCR beta chains cytomegalovirus-associated.

CDR3 length equals 15 residues. The V end was cut by 6 bases, the J end by 4 bases, with 15 bases between. Germline CDR1 reads MDHEN; CDR2 reads SYDVKM. Method: immunoSEQ multiplex PCR; TCRdb's copy keeps in-frame clones and lacks some. The profile covers 250,000 or so clones, with around 91% appearing a single time and about 0.36% taken by the ten largest. Turning to this clone: What it binds is not known.

This TCR came from a woman between 18 and 29 years old in good health and CMV-seronegative. The material sequenced was PBMCs. The V and J genes are TRBV28 and TRBJ2-2; D is perhaps TRBD2 (6 bases). The CDR3 reads CASRLGGGATGELFF. The CDR3 DNA follows: TGTGCCAGCAGACTGGGGGGTGGGGCCACCGGGGAGCTGTTTTTT.